The entry below gives a single T cell receptor beta chain sequence along with its context. Its specificity is unknown. This sample is drawn from a study of T cell responses to AZD1222 COVID-19 vaccine. Germline lookup yields CDR1 MDHEN and CDR2 SYDVKM. The germline V and J ends were trimmed by 11 bases and 3 bases, with 14 bases remaining between them. The CDR3 spans 13 residues. Study outcomes and limitations: Epitopes outside B.1.351 and B.1.1.7 mutated regions reportedly drew nearly half of spike TCRs. No day 14 peak samples; only post-peak repertoires were characterized. Two AZD1222 doses significantly raised spike-specific TCR breadth and depth over controls.

Sequencing used immunoSEQ multiplex PCR; TCRdb keeps in-frame clones, though not all of them. The sample has more than 110,000 clones; roughly nine tenths are singletons. The chain joins TRBV28 to TRBJ1-5; D is possibly TRBD1 (5 bases). The receptor comes from an adult in good health. The material was peripheral blood, obtained on day 0 of AZD1222 vaccination. CDR3 amino acids: CAGRGPINQPQHF. In nucleotides, the CDR3 is TGTGCCGGTAGGGGACCGATCAATCAGCCCCAGCATTTT.